A single sample is the source of the 20 T cell receptor beta chains below, sequenced in a study of shared clonotypes between healthy human individuals. This table comes from immunoSEQ multiplex PCR, and its TCRdb copy is limited to in-frame clones, with some not included. The data hold about 2.1 million clones, with just over 90% observed a single time. Cells designated naive CD8 were CD45RO-negative and were positively selected for CCR7, with terminally differentiated effector memory CD45RA+ cells excluded. Sequencing was carried out using naive CD8+ T cells from PBMCs. The receptors originated from a man aged 18 to 35 in good health. Some clones in this sample may be carry-over from other donors' samples.

The chain uses TRBV11-2 and TRBJ2-1; D possibly corresponds to TRBD1 (7 bases). This CDR3 region has 17 residues. Germline CDR1 reads SGHAT; CDR2 reads FQNNGV. Trimming pared 3 bases from V and 0 bases from J, leaving 15 bases between. This chain's CDR3 is CASSFPRGASSYNEQFF. The CDR3 bases are TGTGCCAGCAGCTTCCCCAGGGGGGCCAGCTCCTACAATGAGCAGTTCTTC.

The rearrangement uses TRBV4-2 and TRBJ2-1, with D unclear. The CDR3 sequence is 15 residues long. CDR1 and CDR2 from the germline V gene are LGHNA and YNFKEQ. V dropped 3 bases and J dropped 8 bases, with 17 bases sitting between them. CDR3 DNA: TGTGCCAGCAGCCAGGCCCTTGCCGGCATGGATGAGCAGTTCTTC. Translating gives CASSQALAGMDEQFF.

CDR3 DNA: TGTGCCAGCAGCGCCGGGACAGGGTTCGCCTACGAGCAGTACTTC. It is translated as CASSAGTGFAYEQYF. The chain employs TRBV7-8 and TRBJ2-7; 9 bases are a match to TRBD1. CDR1 and CDR2 from the germline V gene are SGHVS and FQNEAQ. J gave up 2 bases and V 5 bases, and 7 bases lay outside the gene matches. The CDR3 is made up of 15 amino acids.

This clone was seen a single time. The V and J genes are TRBV27 and TRBJ2-1; tentative D call: TRBD2 (5 bases). CDR3 length: 14 amino acids. Germline lookup yields CDR1 MNHEY and CDR2 SMNVEV (reference sequence). Deletions cut 6 bases from V and 0 bases from J, with 9 bases between. CDR3 sequence: CASRSGSSYNEQFF. CDR3 coding DNA: TGTGCCAGCAGGTCGGGGAGCTCCTACAATGAGCAGTTCTTC.

On this clone: Other nucleotide sequences from this sample produce the same CDR3. The CDR3 loop reads CASSQVGGTGELFF. In DNA form, the CDR3 reads TGCGCCAGCAGCCAAGTAGGGGGCACCGGGGAGCTGTTTTTT. The chain links TRBV4-1 to TRBJ2-2, with D maybe TRBD1 (6 bases). The V end lost 1 base, the J end lost 4 bases, and 7 bases lay between the germline ends. In germline, CDR1 is MGHRA, CDR2 YSYEKL. The CDR3 runs to 14 residues.

A remark on this clone: Additional DNA sequences in this sample encode the identical CDR3. The rearrangement links TRBV5-4 to TRBJ2-7; TRBD2 agrees at 10 bases. Per the germline V gene, CDR1 is SGHNT and CDR2 is YYREEE (reference sequence). The ends lost 0 bases at V and 4 bases at J; junction bases unmatched: 4. The CDR3 has 15 residues. The CDR3, as DNA: TGTGCCAGCAGCTTGGGCCTAGCGGGAGCGTACGAGCAGTACTTC. It encodes CASSLGLAGAYEQYF.

V gene TRBV5-1 combines with J gene TRBJ2-1; 11 bases are shared with TRBD2. The CDR3 sequence is 15 residues long. J was trimmed by 6 bases and V by 2 bases; bases with no gene match: 4. Looked up from germline, CDR1 is SGHRS and CDR2 is YFSETQ. The CDR3 reads CASSFTSGRGNEQFF. The CDR3 nucleotides are TGCGCCAGCAGCTTTACTAGCGGGAGAGGCAATGAGCAGTTCTTC. Full variable domain (rest looked up from reference TRBV5-1 and TRBJ2-1): KAGVTQTPRYLIKTRGQQVTLSCSPISGHRSVSWYQQTPGQGLQFLFEYFSETQRNKGNFPGRFSGRQFSNSRSEMNVSTLELGDSALYLCASSFTSGRGNEQFFGPGTRLTVL.

V and J are TRBV11-2 and TRBJ2-1, with 9 bases aligning to TRBD2. The V gene's germline CDR1 is SGHAT and CDR2 FQNNGV. Losses at the gene ends were 1 base for V and 0 bases for J; bases not matched to a gene: 4. The CDR3 spans 17 residues. The CDR3 DNA reads as TGTGCCAGCAGCTTAGCCTTACTAGCGGGCTCCTACAATGAGCAGTTCTTC. It codes for CASSLALLAGSYNEQFF.

This clone was seen a handful of times. This chain connects TRBV29-1 to TRBJ1-1; maybe TRBD1 (5 bases). The V end lost 4 bases, the J end lost 11 bases, and 14 bases lay between the germline ends. The germline V gene encodes CDR1 SQVTM and CDR2 ANQGSEA. The CDR3 is made up of 11 amino acids. CDR3 in DNA: TGCAGCGTTGTGGGGGGTTATGAGGCTTTCTTT. Encoded protein: CSVVGGYEAFF. Based on the CDR3 plus reference TRBV29-1 and TRBJ1-1, the full variable domain is SAVISQKPSRDICQRGTSLTIQCQVDSQVTMMFWYRQQPGQSLTLIATANQGSEATYESGFVIDKFPISRPNLTFSTLTVSNMSPEDSSIYLCSVVGGYEAFFGQGTRLTVV.

DNA for the CDR3: TGTGCCAGCAGCCGAGCAGGAGTTATCTACGAGCAGTACTTC. Amino acids: CASSRAGVIYEQYF. The V gene is TRBV14, the J gene TRBJ2-7; D remains unclear. Germline V gene data show CDR1 as SGHDN and CDR2 as FVKESK. The ends were cut back, 4 bases at V and 3 bases at J, with 13 bases in the middle. CDR3 length: 14 residues.

In this sample, this clone turned up a few times. The V gene is TRBV6-6, the J gene TRBJ1-5, with D unresolved. The ends were cut back, 6 bases at V and 4 bases at J, with 7 bases in the middle. Per germline, CDR1 MNHNY and CDR2 SVGAGI (reference sequence). CDR3 size: 12 residues. CDR3 sequence: CASSHRNQPQHF. As DNA, the CDR3 is TGTGCCAGCAGCCACCGAAATCAGCCCCAGCATTTT.

This chain joins TRBV19 and TRBJ2-3; D is uncertain. The CDR3 sequence is 15 residues long. Germline-derived CDR1 and CDR2 are LNHDA and SQIVND (reference sequence). Trimming took off 3 bases at V and 7 bases at J, with 17 bases between the two ends. CDR3 DNA sequence: TGTGCCAGTAGTATCCTCCGGATTAACGGGTATACGCAGTATTTT. It encodes CASSILRINGYTQYF.

The rearrangement uses TRBV5-6 and TRBJ1-3, with D perhaps matching TRBD1 (5 bases). Germline values: CDR1 SGHDT, CDR2 YYEEEE. This CDR3 comprises 14 residues. Between the trimmed V and J ends, which lost 3 bases and 7 bases, there was a span of 14 bases. The CDR3 region has the DNA TGTGCCAGCAGCTCAGGGACCGCGATTAACACCATATATTTT. It specifies CASSSGTAINTIYF.

This rearrangement joins TRBV27 to TRBJ1-1; D ambiguous. This CDR3 has 14 amino acids. Trimming removed 4 bases at V and 1 base at J, with 10 bases between. Germline CDR1 and CDR2: MNHEY and SMNVEV (reference sequence). The CDR3 DNA sequence: TGTGCCAGCAGTTATCAGGACGGGAACACTGAAGCTTTCTTT. Residues: CASSYQDGNTEAFF.

V is TRBV4-3 and J is TRBJ2-7, with D perhaps assigned TRBD1 or TRBD2 (5 bases each). The CDR3 is made up of 15 amino acids. The germline gives CDR1 LGHNA, CDR2 YSLEER. V was pared by 3 bases and J by 3 bases, with 15 bases between. The CDR3, as DNA: TGCGCCAGCAGCCAGGGGACCGGGGAAAACTACGAGCAGTACTTC. This codes for CASSQGTGENYEQYF.

This clone was detected only a few times. The CDR3 bases are TGTGCCAGCAGCCCGTGGACCCAGGGACAGGGGATGAACACTGAAGCTTTCTTT. Protein product: CASSPWTQGQGMNTEAFF. This chain joins TRBV5-6 and TRBJ1-1; 10 nucleotides match TRBD1. CDR1 is SGHDT and CDR2 is YYEEEE in the germline V gene. The CDR3 spans 18 residues. V dropped 4 bases and J dropped 0; count of bases not matched to a gene: 12.

This chain joins TRBV6-6 and TRBJ2-2, with TRBD1 matching 7 bases. Germline V gene lookup returns CDR1 MNHNY and CDR2 SVGAGI (reference sequence). This CDR3 contains 13 residues. V lost 2 bases and J lost 15; bases outside the gene matches: 9. CDR3 loop: CASSYPVRGKLFF. CDR3 DNA: TGTGCCAGCAGTTACCCAGTCAGGGGGAAGTTGTTTTTT.

The V call is TRBV18, the J call TRBJ2-7, with 9 nucleotides matching TRBD1. Germline CDR1 reads KGHSH; CDR2 reads LQKENI. V was pared by 2 bases and J by 5 bases, with 4 bases of the junction left unmatched. CDR3 size: 14 residues. The CDR3 is CASSPETGGDEQYF. The CDR3 region has the DNA TGTGCCAGCTCACCAGAGACAGGGGGGGACGAGCAGTACTTC. Variable domain in full (rest from reference TRBV18 and TRBJ2-7): NAGVMQNPRHLVRRRGQEARLRCSPMKGHSHVYWYRQLPEEGLKFMVYLQKENIIDESGMPKERFSAEFPKEGPSILRIQQVVRGDSAAYFCASSPETGGDEQYFGPGTRLTVT.

This clone came up once. The identical CDR3 is also encoded by other nucleotide sequences in the sample. V gene TRBV5-6 combines with J gene TRBJ2-1; TRBD2 is a possible D gene (5 bases). The V and J ends lost 2 bases and 1 base respectively, with 7 bases between them. The CDR3 runs to 14 residues. Germline lookup yields CDR1 SGHDT and CDR2 YYEEEE. CDR3 in amino acids: CASSLGRSYNEQFF. The CDR3 coding sequence is TGTGCCAGCAGCTTAGGGAGATCCTACAATGAGCAGTTCTTC.

The V call is TRBV5-4, the J call TRBJ2-7, with 11 bases aligning to TRBD2. The CDR3 has 15 residues. J gave up 4 bases and V 5 bases, and 8 bases lay outside the gene matches. Germline CDR1 is SGHNT and CDR2 is YYREEE (reference sequence). CDR3 residues: CASRSFGTSGYEQYF. The CDR3 nucleotides read TGTGCCAGCAGGAGTTTCGGGACTAGCGGATACGAGCAGTACTTC. Full variable domain (rest looked up from reference TRBV5-4 and TRBJ2-7): ETGVTQSPTHLIKTRGQQVTLRCSSQSGHNTVSWYQQALGQGPQFIFQYYREEENGRGNFPPRFSGLQFPNYSSELNVNALELDDSALYLCASRSFGTSGYEQYFGPGTRLTVT.